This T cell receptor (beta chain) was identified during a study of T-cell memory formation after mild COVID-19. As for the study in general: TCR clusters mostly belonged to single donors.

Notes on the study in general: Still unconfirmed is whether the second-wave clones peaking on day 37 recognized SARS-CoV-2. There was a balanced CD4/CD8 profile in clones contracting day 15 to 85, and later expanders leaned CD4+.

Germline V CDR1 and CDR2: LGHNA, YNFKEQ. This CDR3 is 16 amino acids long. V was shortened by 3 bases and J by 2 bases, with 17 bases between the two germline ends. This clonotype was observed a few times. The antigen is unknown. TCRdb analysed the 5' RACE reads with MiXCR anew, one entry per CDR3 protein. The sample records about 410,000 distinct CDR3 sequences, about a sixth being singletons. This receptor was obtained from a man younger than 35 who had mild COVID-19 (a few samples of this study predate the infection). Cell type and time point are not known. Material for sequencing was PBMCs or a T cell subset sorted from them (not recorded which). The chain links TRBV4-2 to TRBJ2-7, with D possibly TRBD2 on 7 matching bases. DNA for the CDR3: TGTGCCAGCAGCCAGATAGGGGGGGCGGGGACCTACGAGCAGTACTTC. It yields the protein CASSQIGGAGTYEQYF.